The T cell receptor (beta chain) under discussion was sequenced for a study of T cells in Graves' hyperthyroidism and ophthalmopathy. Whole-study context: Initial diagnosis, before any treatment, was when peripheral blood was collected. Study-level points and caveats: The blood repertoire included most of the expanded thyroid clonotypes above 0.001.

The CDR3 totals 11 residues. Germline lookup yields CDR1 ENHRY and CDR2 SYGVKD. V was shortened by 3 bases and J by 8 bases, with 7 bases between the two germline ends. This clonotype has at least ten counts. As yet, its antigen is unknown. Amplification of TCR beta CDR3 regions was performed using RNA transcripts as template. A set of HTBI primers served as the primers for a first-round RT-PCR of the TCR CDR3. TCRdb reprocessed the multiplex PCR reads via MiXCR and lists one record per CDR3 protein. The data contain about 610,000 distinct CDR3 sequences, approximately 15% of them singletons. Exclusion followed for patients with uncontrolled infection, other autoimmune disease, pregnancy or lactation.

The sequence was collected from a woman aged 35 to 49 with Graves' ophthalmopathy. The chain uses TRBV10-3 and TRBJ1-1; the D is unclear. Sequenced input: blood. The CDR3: CAISDGVEAFF. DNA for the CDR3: TGTGCCATCAGTGACGGGGTCGAAGCTTTCTTT.